This paragraph covers one T cell receptor (beta chain) sequence. Extracted RNA was reverse transcribed, and the resulting cDNA served as sequencing template. Measured with immunoSEQ multiplex PCR; TCRdb has only the in-frame clones, and not every one. The data contain approximately 170,000 clones, roughly 60% of them singletons. This entry belongs to a study of CD8+ T cells in alopecia areata. The germline gives CDR1 GTSNPN, CDR2 SVGIG (reference sequence). The CDR3 extends over 15 amino acids. The V gene lost 2 bases and the J gene lost 4 bases, with 15 bases spanning the gap. Documented treatment: oral pan-JAK inhibitor, 5-10 mg twice daily.

The TCR sequence derives from a human donor with alopecia areata. The V and J genes are TRBV30 and TRBJ1-5; maybe TRBD1 (5 bases). Sequenced material: CD4+ T cells sorted from blood, taken at week 24, from a patient treated with tofacitinib. The CDR3 protein is CAWSRTSGGNQPQHF. CDR3 in DNA: TGTGCCTGGAGTCGTACTAGCGGGGGGAATCAGCCCCAGCATTTT.